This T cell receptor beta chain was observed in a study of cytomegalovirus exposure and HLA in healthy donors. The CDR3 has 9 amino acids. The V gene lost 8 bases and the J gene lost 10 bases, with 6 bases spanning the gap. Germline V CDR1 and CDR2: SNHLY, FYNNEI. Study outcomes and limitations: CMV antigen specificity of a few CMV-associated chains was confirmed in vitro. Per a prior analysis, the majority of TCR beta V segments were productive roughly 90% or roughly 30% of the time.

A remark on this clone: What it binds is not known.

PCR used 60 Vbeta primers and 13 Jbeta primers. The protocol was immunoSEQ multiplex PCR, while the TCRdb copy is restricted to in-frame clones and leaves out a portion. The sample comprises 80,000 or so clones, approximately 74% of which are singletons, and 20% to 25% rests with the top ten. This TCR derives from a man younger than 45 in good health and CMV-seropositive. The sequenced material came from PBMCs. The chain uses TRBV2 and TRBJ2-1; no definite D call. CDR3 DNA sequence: TGTGCCAGCTCCGGGGAGCAGTTCTTC. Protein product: CASSGEQFF.